In this sample, the clone carrying this T cell receptor beta chain turned up a few times. Only in-frame clones appear in the TCRdb table, and some are missing; sequencing was by immunoSEQ multiplex PCR. Of approximately 240,000 clones in the sample, 75% to 95% were seen once. The data belong to a study of blood T cell repertoires in COVID-19. Study context: Sources were T cells, B-cell-depleted T cells, or PBMCs; the material itself was cDNA or gDNA.

The study recruited people aged roughly 18 to 100 years across some 23 US areas. The V end lost 5 bases, the J end lost 9 bases, and 26 bases lay between the germline ends. The CDR3 spans 18 residues. Germline V CDR1 and CDR2: SGHTA, FQGNSA. V usage is TRBV7-2 and J usage is TRBJ1-6; weak D call: TRBD1 (6 bases). The sequenced sample was PBMCs or T cells enriched from blood (not recorded which). This TCR was sampled from a woman in her late teens or twenties who had recovered from COVID-19. The DNA for the CDR3 is TGTGCCAGCAGCGCTGGAGGGGGGGCTTTTTTTGGAGGTTCACCCCTCCACTTT. Residues: CASSAGGGAFFGGSPLHF.